This TCR beta chain emerged from a study of cytomegalovirus exposure and HLA in healthy donors. General study points: Most TCR beta V segments were productive about 87% or about 30% of the time in an earlier analysis. A link between a missense DCLRE1C variant and TCR beta V- and J-gene trimming emerged from a later analysis.

This CDR3 is 17 amino acids long. The trim removed 6 bases at V and 3 bases at J, leaving 13 bases unmatched. Germline V lookup: CDR1 MNHEY, CDR2 SMNVEV (reference sequence). The PCR made use of 60 Vbeta and 13 Jbeta primers. The method was immunoSEQ multiplex PCR; TCRdb's version includes in-frame clones alone and lacks a portion of them. The sample records 130,000 to 150,000 clones, more than 75% being singletons. As to this clone: Its specificity is not known.

Sequences were obtained from PBMCs. This receptor was identified in a female donor in good health and CMV-seronegative. The chain has TRBV27 and TRBJ2-2, with 7 bases lining up with TRBD2. CDR3 amino acids: CASRTTRTGGDTGELFF. Written as DNA, the CDR3 is TGTGCCAGCAGAACGACAAGGACGGGAGGCGACACCGGGGAGCTGTTTTTT.